This entry lists 26 T cell receptor beta chains sequenced from one sample in a study of T cells of healthy individuals. TCRdb used MiXCR to reprocess the 5' RACE reads, holding one entry per CDR3 protein. This table has over 95,000 distinct CDR3 sequences, 17% appearing once. Source of these receptors: a human donor in good health.

The table lists this clonotype with a few counts. The rearrangement uses TRBV25-1 and TRBJ2-5; TRBD1 matches at 7 bases. J was trimmed by 4 bases and V by 0 bases; bases with no gene match: 8. CDR1 and CDR2 from the germline V gene are MGHDK and SYGVNS. The CDR3 sequence is 16 residues long. The CDR3 spells CASSEYLGGNLETQYF. The CDR3 DNA reads as TGTGCCAGCAGTGAATACTTAGGGGGCAATCTAGAGACCCAGTACTTC. Variable domain in full (rest from reference TRBV25-1 and TRBJ2-5): EADIYQTPRYLVIGTGKKITLECSQTMGHDKMYWYQQDPGMELHLIHYSYGVNSTEKGDLSSESTVSRIRTEHFPLTLESARPSHTSQYLCASSEYLGGNLETQYFGPGTRLLVL.

This clonotype was observed a handful of times. This rearrangement joins TRBV5-1 to TRBJ1-1; possible D gene TRBD1, 5 bases. The germline CDR1 and CDR2 sequences are SGHRS and YFSETQ. The V end lost 0 bases, the J end lost 5 bases, and 11 bases lay between the germline ends. The CDR3 has 14 amino acids. CDR3 in amino acids: CASSLARGGTEAFF. CDR3 nucleotide sequence: TGCGCCAGCAGCTTGGCTAGGGGTGGTACTGAAGCTTTCTTT.

This clonotype was recorded many times. The chain combines TRBV20-1 with TRBJ2-1, with a tentative D call TRBD1 (5 bases). The V end was cut by 6 bases, the J end by 4 bases, with 16 bases between. The CDR3 has 14 amino acids. CDR1 and CDR2 from the germline V gene are DFQATT and SNEGSKA (reference sequence). The CDR3 region has the DNA TGCAGTGCCAGGCCGCCCAGGGATTACAATGAGCAGTTCTTC. Amino acids: CSARPPRDYNEQFF.

In this sample, this clonotype turned up a few times. The chain couples TRBV20-1 to TRBJ2-2, with 12 bases matching TRBD2. Germline V lookup: CDR1 DFQATT, CDR2 SNEGSKA (reference sequence). This CDR3 comprises 17 residues. V trimming: 3 bases; J trimming: 5 bases; junction bases outside the gene matches: 10. In DNA form, the CDR3 reads TGCAGTGCTAGTTCTGCTAGCGGGGGGGGGAAGACCGGGGAGCTGTTTTTT. It yields the protein CSASSASGGGKTGELFF.

This clonotype was counted between two and nine times. The chain links TRBV20-1 to TRBJ1-6; 9 bases line up with TRBD1. The V gene end was trimmed by 6 bases and the J gene end by 9 bases; junction bases not matched to a gene: 15. The CDR3 totals 16 residues. Germline CDR1 reads DFQATT; CDR2 reads SNEGSKA (reference sequence). The CDR3 DNA is TGCAGTGCGGCGCCGGGAGGACAGGGGAGCGGTTCACCCCTCCACTTT. Protein product: CSAAPGGQGSGSPLHF.

In its sample, this clonotype was seen a few times. The chain uses TRBV5-1 and TRBJ2-2; D is undetermined. The CDR3 consists of 16 residues. V was shortened by 0 bases and J by 3 bases, with 12 bases between the two germline ends. Germline CDR1 SGHRS, CDR2 YFSETQ. CDR3 amino acids: CASSLEGSQDTGELFF. In DNA form, the CDR3 reads TGCGCCAGCAGCTTGGAGGGTAGTCAGGACACCGGGGAGCTGTTTTTT.

At least ten counts were recorded for this clonotype. This chain joins TRBV29-1 and TRBJ1-1; no firm D call. Germline V lookup: CDR1 SQVTM, CDR2 ANQGSEA. CDR3 length: 15 amino acids. Deletions cut 6 bases from V and 0 bases from J, with 17 bases between. Here the CDR3 reads CSVGAGWAMNTEAFF. CDR3 DNA sequence: TGCAGCGTGGGTGCAGGCTGGGCCATGAACACTGAAGCTTTCTTT.

This chain links TRBV7-9 with TRBJ2-1; TRBD2 matches 10 bases. Per germline, CDR1 SEHNR and CDR2 FQNEAQ (reference sequence). This CDR3 contains 14 residues. The trim removed 4 bases at V and 9 bases at J, leaving 6 bases unmatched. This CDR3 reads CASSSLAGAGEQFF. In DNA, the CDR3 is TGTGCCAGCAGCTCTCTAGCGGGGGCCGGTGAGCAGTTCTTC.

This clonotype showed up just a few times. The chain uses TRBV12-2 and TRBJ2-5; the D call of TRBD1 is as the table states it, not checked on the DNA. TRBV12-2 has pseudogene status. The CDR3 loop spans 13 amino acids. As DNA, the CDR3 is TGTGCAAGTCGCTTAGACAGGGGAAAGACCCAGTACTTC. Translating gives CASRLDRGKTQYF.

The chain carries TRBV28 and TRBJ1-1; D ambiguous. The CDR3 contains 15 residues. V gave up 3 bases and J gave up 6 bases, with 17 bases separating them. Germline CDR1 MDHEN, CDR2 SYDVKM. This chain's CDR3 is CASSFGQYNIAEAFF. Here the CDR3 DNA reads TGTGCCAGCAGTTTTGGCCAGTACAACATCGCTGAAGCTTTCTTT.

Concerning this clonotype: The CDR3 carries no conserved terminal phenylalanine or tryptophan, so it likely arises from a read error. The rearrangement uses TRBV4-2 and TRBJ1-1; no reliable D call. The CDR3 is made up of 14 amino acids. V dropped 3 bases and J dropped 1 base, with 9 bases sitting between them. Germline lookup yields CDR1 LGHNA and CDR2 YNFKEQ. Here the CDR3 reads CASSHVGGNTEAFL. The CDR3 DNA reads TGTGCCAGCAGCCACGTTGGAGGGAACACTGAAGCTTTCCTT.

The chain couples TRBV7-9 to TRBJ2-7; D might be TRBD1 or TRBD2, each matching 5 bases. CDR1 is SEHNR and CDR2 is FQNEAQ in the germline V gene (reference sequence). V lost 5 bases and J lost 2, with 19 bases in between. The CDR3 is 16 residues long. As DNA, the CDR3 is TGTGCCAGCAGCCAAACGGCCGGGACGTATACCTACGAGCAGTACTTC. It is translated as CASSQTAGTYTYEQYF. Variable domain in full (rest from reference TRBV7-9 and TRBJ2-7): DTGVSQNPRHKITKRGQNVTFRCDPISEHNRLYWYRQTLGQGPEFLTYFQNEAQLEKSRLLSDRFSAERPKGSFSTLEIQRTEQGDSAMYLCASSQTAGTYTYEQYFGPGTRLTVT.

This clonotype was seen many times. The chain carries TRBV27 and TRBJ1-5; D is ambiguous. CDR3 length equals 17 residues. V gave up 5 bases and J gave up 1 base, with 18 bases separating them. The germline CDR1 and CDR2 sequences are MNHEY and SMNVEV (reference sequence). Here the CDR3 reads CASSPAPRTGSNQPQHF. The CDR3 coding sequence is TGTGCCAGCAGTCCCGCCCCTAGGACGGGGAGCAATCAGCCCCAGCATTTT.

This clonotype was seen repeatedly, ten times or more. This chain links TRBV6-4 with TRBJ2-1; 14 positions agree with TRBD2. J gave up 6 bases and V 3 bases, and 7 bases lay outside the gene matches. The CDR3 contains 17 residues. The germline CDR1 and CDR2 sequences are MRHNA and SNTAGT. The CDR3 protein is CASSEPGTSGRSNEQFF. The CDR3 DNA sequence: TGTGCCAGCAGTGAACCCGGGACTAGCGGGAGATCCAATGAGCAGTTCTTC.

The chain uses TRBV20-1 and TRBJ2-1, with a possible D match to TRBD2 (5 bases). Germline values: CDR1 DFQATT, CDR2 SNEGSKA (reference sequence). The CDR3 sequence is 16 residues long. V gave up 2 bases and J gave up 0 bases, with 14 bases separating them. This chain's CDR3 is CSARPTLALSYNEQFF. CDR3 DNA sequence: TGCAGTGCTAGACCAACCCTAGCTCTCTCCTACAATGAGCAGTTCTTC.

The sample holds a few counts of this clonotype. The chain links TRBV5-1 to TRBJ2-7; TRBD1 aligns across 8 bases. Germline values: CDR1 SGHRS, CDR2 YFSETQ. The V segment lost 2 bases and the J segment 1 base; nucleotides outside the gene matches: 8. The CDR3 runs 16 residues. Written as DNA, the CDR3 is TGCGCCAGCAGCTTAGTAATACACAGGGGGTCCTACGAGCAGTACTTC. Protein product: CASSLVIHRGSYEQYF.

Ten or more counts support this clonotype. The chain joins TRBV4-1 to TRBJ2-1, with D hard to call. The CDR3 is 15 residues long. Germline values: CDR1 MGHRA, CDR2 YSYEKL. V was shortened by 1 base and J by 0 bases, with 7 bases between the two germline ends. This chain's CDR3 is CASSQGKSSYNEQFF. CDR3 DNA: TGCGCCAGCAGCCAAGGGAAGAGCTCCTACAATGAGCAGTTCTTC.

The V and J genes are TRBV6-2 or TRBV6-3 and TRBJ2-2; 10 positions match TRBD1. In germline, CDR1 is MNHEY, CDR2 SVGEGT. Trimming cost V 4 bases and J 5 bases; bases outside gene matches: 7. CDR3 length: 16 amino acids. The CDR3 loop reads CASSLYDRGRTGELFF. Here the CDR3 DNA reads TGTGCCAGCAGTTTATACGACAGGGGGCGGACCGGGGAGCTGTTTTTT.

This clonotype showed up many times. This chain joins TRBV11-3 and TRBJ2-1, with D uncertain. The germline gives CDR1 SGHNT, CDR2 YENEEA. The V gene lost 5 bases and the J gene lost 8 bases, with 13 bases spanning the gap. The length of the CDR3 is 13 residues. Here the CDR3 DNA reads TGTGCCAGCAGCCCTGACCATCCACATGAGCAGTTCTTC. This encodes CASSPDHPHEQFF.

The chain has TRBV4-3 and TRBJ1-2; 9 nucleotides match TRBD1. V was pared by 0 bases and J by 5 bases, with 10 bases of the junction left unmatched. The germline gives CDR1 LGHNA, CDR2 YSLEER. The CDR3 length is 17 residues. The CDR3 spells CASSQDRTGAGGYGYTF. The CDR3 DNA reads as TGCGCCAGCAGCCAAGACCGGACAGGGGCCGGCGGGTATGGCTACACCTTC.

The chain employs TRBV4-3 and TRBJ2-1; 7 nucleotides agree with TRBD2. CDR3 length: 13 residues. The V gene end was trimmed by 4 bases and the J gene end by 10 bases; junction bases not matched to a gene: 7. Germline V gene lookup returns CDR1 LGHNA and CDR2 YSLEER. CDR3 in amino acids: CASSRTPGGEQFF. The CDR3 region has the DNA TGCGCCAGCAGCCGTACCCCCGGGGGGGAGCAGTTCTTC.

J is TRBJ2-5 and V is TRBV3-1; no clear D gene. The CDR3 runs to 16 residues. Trimming pared 1 base from V and 5 bases from J, leaving 17 bases between. Germline V gene data show CDR1 as LGHDT and CDR2 as YNNKEL (reference sequence). CDR3 amino acids: CASSQGIWAGQETQYF. In DNA form, the CDR3 reads TGTGCCAGCAGCCAAGGGATCTGGGCAGGCCAGGAGACCCAGTACTTC.

This chain links TRBV6-5 with TRBJ1-1, with D unresolved. The V gene lost 8 bases and the J gene lost 3 bases, with 4 bases spanning the gap. The CDR3 covers 10 residues. Germline CDR1 and CDR2: MNHEY and SVGAGI. CDR3: CASGHTEAFF. The CDR3 DNA reads TGTGCCAGCGGTCACACTGAAGCTTTCTTT.

There are a few counts of this clonotype. The chain carries TRBV4-3 and TRBJ2-1; tentative D call: TRBD2 (6 bases). CDR3 length: 21 amino acids. Trimming removed 0 bases from V and 3 bases from J, with 27 bases in between. CDR1 is LGHNA, CDR2 YSLEER, per germline. The CDR3: CASSQDMGGLTLGRIYNEQFF. DNA of the CDR3: TGCGCCAGCAGCCAAGATATGGGGGGACTTACCCTTGGTCGGATCTACAATGAGCAGTTCTTC.

The chain combines TRBV6-5 with TRBJ1-5; D remains unclear. The CDR3 loop spans 13 amino acids. The germline V and J ends were trimmed by 6 bases and 5 bases, with 11 bases remaining between them. Germline assignment: CDR1 MNHEY and CDR2 SVGAGI. In nucleotides, the CDR3 is TGTGCCAGCAGACCCGGCGGGGATCAGCCCCAGCATTTT. It yields the protein CASRPGGDQPQHF.

This clonotype was recorded many times. The J gene is TRBJ1-2, the V gene TRBV29-1, with TRBD1 as a possible D gene (6 bases). CDR3 length: 13 amino acids. Germline CDR1 and CDR2: SQVTM and ANQGSEA. The V end was cut by 4 bases, the J end by 5 bases, with 14 bases between. The CDR3: CSVGPGEEYGYTF. The CDR3 nucleotides read TGCAGCGTTGGGCCAGGGGAGGAATATGGCTACACCTTC.